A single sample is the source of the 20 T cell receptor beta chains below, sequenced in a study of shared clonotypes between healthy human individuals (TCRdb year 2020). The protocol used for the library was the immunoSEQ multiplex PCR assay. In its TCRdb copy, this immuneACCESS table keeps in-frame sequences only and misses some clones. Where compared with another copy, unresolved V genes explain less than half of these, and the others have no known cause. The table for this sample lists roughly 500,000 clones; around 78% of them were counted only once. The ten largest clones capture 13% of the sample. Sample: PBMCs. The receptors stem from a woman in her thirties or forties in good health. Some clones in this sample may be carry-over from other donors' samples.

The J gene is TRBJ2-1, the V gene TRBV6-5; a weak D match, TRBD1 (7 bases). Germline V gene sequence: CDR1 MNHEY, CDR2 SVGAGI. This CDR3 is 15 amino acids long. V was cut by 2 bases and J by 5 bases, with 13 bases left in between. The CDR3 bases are TGTGCCAGCAGTTACGGCAGGGGGGCTAACAATGAGCAGTTCTTC. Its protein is CASSYGRGANNEQFF.

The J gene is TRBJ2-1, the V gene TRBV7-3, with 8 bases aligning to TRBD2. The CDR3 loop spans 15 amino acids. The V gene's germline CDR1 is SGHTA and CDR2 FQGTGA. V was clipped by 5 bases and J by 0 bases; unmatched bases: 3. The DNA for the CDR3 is TGTGCCAGCAGCCGAGGGACTAGCTCCTACAATGAGCAGTTCTTC. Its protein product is CASSRGTSSYNEQFF.

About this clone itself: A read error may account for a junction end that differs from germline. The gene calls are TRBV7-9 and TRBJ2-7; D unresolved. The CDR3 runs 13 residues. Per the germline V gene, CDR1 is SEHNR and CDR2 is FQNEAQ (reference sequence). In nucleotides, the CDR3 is TGCGCCAGCAGCCATCGGCGGTTCTACGAGCAGTACTTC. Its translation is CASSHRRFYEQYF. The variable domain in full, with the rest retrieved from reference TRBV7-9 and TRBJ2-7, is DTGVSQNPRHKITKRGQNVTFRCDPISEHNRLYWYRQTLGQGPEFLTYFQNEAQLEKSRLLSDRFSAERPKGSFSTLEIQRTEQGDSAMYLCASSHRRFYEQYFGPGTRLTVT.

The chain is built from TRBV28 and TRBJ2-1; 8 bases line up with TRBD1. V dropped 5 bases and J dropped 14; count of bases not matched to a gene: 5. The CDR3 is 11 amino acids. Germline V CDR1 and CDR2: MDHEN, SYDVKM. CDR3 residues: CASSQGAGEFF. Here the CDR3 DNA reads TGTGCCAGCAGTCAGGGGGCTGGGGAGTTCTTC.

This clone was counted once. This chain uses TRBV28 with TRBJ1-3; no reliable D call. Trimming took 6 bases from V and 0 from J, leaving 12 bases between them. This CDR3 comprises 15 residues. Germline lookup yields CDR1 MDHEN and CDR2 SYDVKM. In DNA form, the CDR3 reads TGTGCCAGCAGGCCCCCACATGGCTCTGGAAACACCATATATTTT. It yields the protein CASRPPHGSGNTIYF.

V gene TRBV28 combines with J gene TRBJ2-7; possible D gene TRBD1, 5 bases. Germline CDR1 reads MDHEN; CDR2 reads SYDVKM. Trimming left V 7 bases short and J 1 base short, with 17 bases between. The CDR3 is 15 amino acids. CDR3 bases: TGTGCCAGCACCGCCCAGGGCCAGTGGTCCTACGAGCAGTACTTC. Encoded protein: CASTAQGQWSYEQYF.

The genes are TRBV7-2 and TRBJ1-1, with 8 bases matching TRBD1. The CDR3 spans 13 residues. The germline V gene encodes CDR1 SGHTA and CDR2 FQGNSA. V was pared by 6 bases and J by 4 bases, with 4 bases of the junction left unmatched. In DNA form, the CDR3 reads TGTGCCAGCAGTTCACAGGGGGGCACTGAAGCTTTCTTT. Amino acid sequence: CASSSQGGTEAFF.

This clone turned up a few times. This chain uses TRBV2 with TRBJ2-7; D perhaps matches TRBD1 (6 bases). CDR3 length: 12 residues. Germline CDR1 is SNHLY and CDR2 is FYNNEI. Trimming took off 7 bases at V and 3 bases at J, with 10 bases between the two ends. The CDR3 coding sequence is TGTGCCAGCAAACCAGGGGACTACGAGCAGTACTTC. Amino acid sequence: CASKPGDYEQYF. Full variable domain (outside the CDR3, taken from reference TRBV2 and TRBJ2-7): EPEVTQTPSHQVTQMGQEVILRCVPISNHLYFYWYRQILGQKVEFLVSFYNNEISEKSEIFDDQFSVERPDGSNFTLKIRSTKLEDSAMYFCASKPGDYEQYFGPGTRLTVT.

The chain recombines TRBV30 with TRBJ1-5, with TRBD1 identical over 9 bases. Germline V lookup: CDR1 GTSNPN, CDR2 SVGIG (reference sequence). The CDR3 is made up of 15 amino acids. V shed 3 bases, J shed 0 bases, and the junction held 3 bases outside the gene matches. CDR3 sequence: CAWRGQGHSNQPQHF. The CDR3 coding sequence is TGTGCCTGGAGGGGACAGGGACATAGCAATCAGCCCCAGCATTTT.

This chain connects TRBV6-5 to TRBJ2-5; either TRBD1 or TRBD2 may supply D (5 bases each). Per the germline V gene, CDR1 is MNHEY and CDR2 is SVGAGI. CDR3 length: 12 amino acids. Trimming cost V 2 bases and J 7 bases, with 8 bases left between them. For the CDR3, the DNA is TGTGCCAGCAGTTACCGGGACGGGACCCAGTACTTC. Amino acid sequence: CASSYRDGTQYF.

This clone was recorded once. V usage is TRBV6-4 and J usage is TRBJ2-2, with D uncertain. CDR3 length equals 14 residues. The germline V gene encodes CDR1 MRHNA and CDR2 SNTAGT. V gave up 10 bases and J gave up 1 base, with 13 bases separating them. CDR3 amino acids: CANFLVENTGELFF. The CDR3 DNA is TGTGCCAATTTCTTGGTTGAGAACACCGGGGAGCTGTTTTTT.

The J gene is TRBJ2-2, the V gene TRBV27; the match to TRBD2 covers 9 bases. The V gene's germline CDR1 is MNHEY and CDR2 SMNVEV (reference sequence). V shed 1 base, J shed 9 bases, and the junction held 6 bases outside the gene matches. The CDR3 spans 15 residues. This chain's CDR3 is CASSLWASGKRELFF. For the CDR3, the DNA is TGTGCCAGCAGTTTATGGGCTAGCGGGAAGCGGGAGCTGTTTTTT.

The CDR3 reads CAGGQLSDTQYF. In nucleotides, the CDR3 is TGTGCCGGCGGCCAGCTTTCAGATACGCAGTATTTT. The V gene is TRBV30, the J gene TRBJ2-3; D is undetermined. This CDR3 has 12 residues. V was clipped by 8 bases and J by 4 bases, with 13 bases between them. Per germline, CDR1 GTSNPN and CDR2 SVGIG (reference sequence).

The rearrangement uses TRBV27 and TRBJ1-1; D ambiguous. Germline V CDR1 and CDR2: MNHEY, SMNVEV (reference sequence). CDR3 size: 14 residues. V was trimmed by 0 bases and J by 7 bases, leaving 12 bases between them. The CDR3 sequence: CASSLSWGGGEAFF. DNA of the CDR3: TGTGCCAGCAGTTTATCATGGGGTGGTGGTGAAGCTTTCTTT.

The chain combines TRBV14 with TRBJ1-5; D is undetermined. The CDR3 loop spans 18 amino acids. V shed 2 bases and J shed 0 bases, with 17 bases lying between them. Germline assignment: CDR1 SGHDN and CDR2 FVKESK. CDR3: CASSQIREQRYSNQPQHF. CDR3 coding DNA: TGTGCCAGCAGCCAAATAAGGGAACAGCGTTATAGCAATCAGCCCCAGCATTTT.

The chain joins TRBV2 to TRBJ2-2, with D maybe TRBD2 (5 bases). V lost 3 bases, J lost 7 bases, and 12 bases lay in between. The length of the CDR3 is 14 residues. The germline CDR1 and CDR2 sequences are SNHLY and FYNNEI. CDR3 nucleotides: TGTGCCAGCAGTGAGCTAGCTCTAGGCGGGGAGCTGTTTTTT. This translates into CASSELALGGELFF. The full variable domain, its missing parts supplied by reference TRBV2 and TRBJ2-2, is EPEVTQTPSHQVTQMGQEVILRCVPISNHLYFYWYRQILGQKVEFLVSFYNNEISEKSEIFDDQFSVERPDGSNFTLKIRSTKLEDSAMYFCASSELALGGELFFGEGSRLTVL.

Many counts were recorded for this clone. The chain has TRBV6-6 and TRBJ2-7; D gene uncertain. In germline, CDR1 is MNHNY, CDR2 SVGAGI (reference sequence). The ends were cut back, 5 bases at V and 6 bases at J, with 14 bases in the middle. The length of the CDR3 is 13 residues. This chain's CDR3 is CASSPRLLTEQYF. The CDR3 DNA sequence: TGTGCCAGCAGTCCTCGACTCCTGACCGAGCAGTACTTC.

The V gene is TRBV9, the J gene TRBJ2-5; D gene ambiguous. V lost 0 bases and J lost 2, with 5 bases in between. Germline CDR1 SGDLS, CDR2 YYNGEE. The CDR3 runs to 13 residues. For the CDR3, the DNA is TGTGCCAGCAGCGTAGGACATCAAGAGACCCAGTACTTC. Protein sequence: CASSVGHQETQYF.

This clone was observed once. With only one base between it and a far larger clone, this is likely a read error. The CDR3 DNA reads as TGTGCCTGGAGTGTACGGCTGGAGGGCTTCTACGAGCAGTACTTC. It encodes CAWSVRLEGFYEQYF. This sequence joins TRBV30 and TRBJ2-5; maybe TRBD2 (6 bases). The DNA end lines up better with TRBJ2-7; the J call may be wrong. Germline V CDR1 and CDR2: GTSNPN, SVGIG (reference sequence). This CDR3 has 15 amino acids.

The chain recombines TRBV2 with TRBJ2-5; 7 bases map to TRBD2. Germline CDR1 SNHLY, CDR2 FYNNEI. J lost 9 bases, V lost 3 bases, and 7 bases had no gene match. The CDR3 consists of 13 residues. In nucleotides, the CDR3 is TGTGCCAGCAGTGAGTCCGTTGGGGGGGCCCAGTACTTC. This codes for CASSESVGGAQYF.